Sequencing of this T cell receptor beta chain was carried out in a study of control samples from healthy donors and cancer patients. Assay used: immunoSEQ multiplex PCR; TCRdb lists only in-frame clones, some missing. Of about 170,000 clones detected, around 93% appear once; the ten largest clones hold roughly 4%. In its sample, this clone was seen a few times. V lost 4 bases and J 8 bases, leaving 20 bases between the germline ends. This CDR3 has 15 amino acids. The germline gives CDR1 LNHDA, CDR2 SQIVND (reference sequence). The sequence came from a woman aged 60 to 75 in good health. The sequenced sample consisted of blood. The V call is TRBV19, the J call TRBJ1-1, with D possibly being TRBD1 (5 bases). The CDR3, as DNA: TGTGCCAGTAGTACGCGCTACGAGGGGAGGTGGGAAGCTTTCTTT. It translates to CASSTRYEGRWEAFF.